One TCR beta chain is described in this entry. Sequencing used immunoSEQ multiplex PCR; TCRdb keeps in-frame clones, though not all of them. The sample has 250,000 to 300,000 clones, 88% seen once. The CDR3 has 20 amino acids. CDR1 PRHDT and CDR2 FYEKMQ come from the germline V gene (reference sequence). The V end lost 4 bases, the J end lost 2 bases, and 30 bases lay between the germline ends. Everyone who took part was roughly 18 to 89 years old, and they came from roughly 25 US areas. This record comes from a study of blood T cell repertoires in COVID-19. The rearrangement joins TRBV13 to TRBJ2-7, with D possibly TRBD1 on 7 matching bases. The source material was PBMCs or T cells enriched from blood (not recorded which). The TCR was taken from a woman in her thirties who had recovered from COVID-19. The CDR3 bases are TGTGCCAGCAGCTACCTGGGGGGACAGCCGACAGCCCCCTTGACCTACGAGCAGTACTTC. Translated: CASSYLGGQPTAPLTYEQYF.